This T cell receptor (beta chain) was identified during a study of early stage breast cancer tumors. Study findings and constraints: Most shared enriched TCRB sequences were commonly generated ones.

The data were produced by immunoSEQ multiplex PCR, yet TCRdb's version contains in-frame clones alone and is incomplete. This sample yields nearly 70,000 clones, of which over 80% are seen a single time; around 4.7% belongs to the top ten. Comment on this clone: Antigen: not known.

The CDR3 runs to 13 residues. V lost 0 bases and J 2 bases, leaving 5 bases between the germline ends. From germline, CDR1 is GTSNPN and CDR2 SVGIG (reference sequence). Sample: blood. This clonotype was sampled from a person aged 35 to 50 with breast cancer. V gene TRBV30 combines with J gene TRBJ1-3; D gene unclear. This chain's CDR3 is CAWSVLAGNTIYF. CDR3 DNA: TGTGCCTGGAGTGTTCTAGCTGGAAACACCATATATTTT. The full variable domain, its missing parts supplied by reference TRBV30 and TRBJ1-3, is SQTIHQWPATLVQPVGSPLSLECTVEGTSNPNLYWYRQAAGRGLQLLFYSVGIGQISSEVPQNLSASRPQDRQFILSSKKLLLSDSGFYLCAWSVLAGNTIYFGEGSWLTVV.